Reported below is one T cell receptor beta chain. The CDR3 length is 15 residues. V dropped 5 bases and J dropped 4; count of bases not matched to a gene: 10. From germline, CDR1 is LNHDA and CDR2 SQIVND (reference sequence). These data are taken from a study of control samples from healthy donors and cancer patients. The repertoire was sequenced with immunoSEQ multiplex PCR; TCRdb's copy has only in-frame clones and lacks some. The sample consists of tens of thousands of clones, approximately 80% of them appearing once. The TCR was taken from an older man in good health. The sample consisted of blood. The gene calls are TRBV19 and TRBJ2-5; 7 nucleotides match TRBD1. The CDR3 region is CASSSLQGLGETQYF. The CDR3 DNA is TGTGCCAGTAGTTCATTACAGGGGTTGGGAGAGACCCAGTACTTC.